This is a list of T cell receptor beta chains from one sample in a study of tumor and adjacent non-tumor tissue in lung cancer. MiXCR was run by TCRdb on the multiplex PCR reads, yielding one entry per CDR3 protein. The sample lists about 110,000 distinct CDR3 sequences; approximately 80% were seen once. Sequencing used lung tumor tissue. The receptor source for this set is a man aged 65 to 79 with non-small cell lung cancer. The CDR3 runs from the conserved cysteine through the conserved F or W. D genes are given only for firm matches. Rows give clone size only sometimes, using once, few, many, or a class for an expanded clone.

v_call: TRBV18
clone_size: few
d_call: .
j_call: TRBJ2-1
cdr3_nt: TGTGCCAGCTCACCAGGGAGTATCAATGAGCAGTTCTTC
cdr3_aa: CASSPGSINEQFF

v_call: TRBV5-4
clone_size: .
d_call: .
j_call: TRBJ2-5
cdr3_nt: TGTGCCAACAGACGGGAGACTAACAAAGAGGCCCAGTACTTC
cdr3_aa: CANRRETNKEAQYF

v_call: TRBV6-5
clone_size: .
d_call: .
j_call: TRBJ2-4
cdr3_nt: TGTGCCAGCAGTTACGGAACAGGCAGAAACATTCAATACTTC
cdr3_aa: CASSYGTGRNIQYF

v_call: TRBV20-1
clone_size: many
d_call: TRBD2
j_call: TRBJ2-5
cdr3_nt: TGCAGTGCTAACTCGCTAGCGGGTTTACAAGAGACCCAGTACTTC
cdr3_aa: CSANSLAGLQETQYF

v_call: TRBV5-4
clone_size: .
d_call: .
j_call: TRBJ2-5
cdr3_nt: TGTGCCAGCAGCTTGGACCTGACTGACCAGGAGACCCAATACTTC
cdr3_aa: CASSLDLTDQETQYF

v_call: TRBV6-5
clone_size: .
d_call: .
j_call: TRBJ2-7
cdr3_nt: TGTGCCAGCAGACCCGGACCGGGTACCTACGAGCAATACTTC
cdr3_aa: CASRPGPGTYEQYF

v_call: TRBV6-2/TRBV6-3
clone_size: .
d_call: .
j_call: TRBJ1-1
cdr3_nt: TGTGCCAGCAGTATGAGACATGGGACGGACACTGAAGCTTTCTTT
cdr3_aa: CASSMRHGTDTEAFF

v_call: TRBV5-1
clone_size: .
d_call: .
j_call: TRBJ1-1
cdr3_nt: TGCGCCAGCAACTCGTCGTGCAGAGACACTGAAGCTTTCTTT
cdr3_aa: CASNSSCRDTEAFF

v_call: TRBV6-2/TRBV6-3
clone_size: many
d_call: .
j_call: TRBJ2-5
cdr3_nt: TGTGCCAGCAACCAGGGAATTCCAGAGACCCAGTACTTC
cdr3_aa: CASNQGIPETQYF

v_call: TRBV2
clone_size: few
d_call: .
j_call: TRBJ2-5
cdr3_nt: TGTGCCAGCATGGCCTTAGGGGGCGGGAGGCCCCAAGAGACCCAGTACTTC
cdr3_aa: CASMALGGGRPQETQYF

v_call: TRBV2
clone_size: few
d_call: .
j_call: TRBJ1-3
cdr3_nt: TGTGCCAGCAGTGAAAACGGAAACACCATATATTTT
cdr3_aa: CASSENGNTIYF

v_call: TRBV4-3
clone_size: .
d_call: .
j_call: TRBJ2-7
cdr3_nt: TGCGCCAGCAGCCAAGGGGCTAGTTACTACGAGCAGTATTTC
cdr3_aa: CASSQGASYYEQYF

v_call: TRBV5-4
clone_size: .
d_call: TRBD1
j_call: TRBJ2-3
cdr3_nt: TGTGTCAGCAGCTCTACAGGGGTCCTCACAGATACGCAGTATTTT
cdr3_aa: CVSSSTGVLTDTQYF

v_call: TRBV6-5
clone_size: .
d_call: .
j_call: TRBJ1-2
cdr3_nt: TGTGCCAGCTGGCGTGGTGGCTATGGCTACACCTTC
cdr3_aa: CASWRGGYGYTF

v_call: TRBV10-3
clone_size: .
d_call: TRBD2
j_call: TRBJ2-1
cdr3_nt: TGTGCCATCAGTGGTCCCCAGAGCGGGAGCTCCTGCAATGAGCAGTTCTTC
cdr3_aa: CAISGPQSGSSCNEQFF

v_call: TRBV4-1
clone_size: .
d_call: .
j_call: TRBJ2-7
cdr3_nt: TGCGCCAGCAGCCAAGGGTTTTACAGGGTCCACGAGCTGTACTTC
cdr3_aa: CASSQGFYRVHELYF

v_call: TRBV29-1
clone_size: .
d_call: TRBD2
j_call: TRBJ2-5
cdr3_nt: TGCAGCGTTGGTGGACTAGCGATGGGAGAGGCCCAGTATTTC
cdr3_aa: CSVGGLAMGEAQYF

v_call: TRBV11-2
clone_size: .
d_call: TRBD2
j_call: TRBJ2-7
cdr3_nt: TGTCCCAGCAGCGGGATTTGGGACGAGCAGTACTTC
cdr3_aa: CPSSGIWDEQYF

v_call: TRBV11-2
clone_size: .
d_call: .
j_call: TRBJ1-1
cdr3_nt: TGTGCTAGCAGTAGGGCGGGGGGGAACGCTGAAGCTTTCTTT
cdr3_aa: CASSRAGGNAEAFF

v_call: TRBV6-6
clone_size: .
d_call: TRBD2
j_call: TRBJ2-1
cdr3_nt: TGTGCCAGCAGTAACCCGGGATTAGCGGGACGCGTAGGTGAGCAGTTCTTC
cdr3_aa: CASSNPGLAGRVGEQFF

v_call: TRBV10-3
clone_size: .
d_call: .
j_call: TRBJ2-7
cdr3_nt: TGTGCCATCTGTGGTGCAGGTAACCCCTACGAGCAGTACTTC
cdr3_aa: CAICGAGNPYEQYF

v_call: TRBV29-1
clone_size: .
d_call: TRBD2
j_call: TRBJ2-3
cdr3_nt: TGCAGCATTGATCGTCTAGCGGAAGTGACGCAGTATTTT
cdr3_aa: CSIDRLAEVTQYF